Below, one T cell receptor (beta chain) is given with its context. This sample is part of a study of blood T cell repertoires in COVID-19. For the study at large: From the United States, Italy and Spain came samples of acute and convalescent COVID-19.

V was cut by 2 bases and J by 5 bases, with 13 bases left in between. The CDR3 spans 15 residues. CDR1 is SGHVS and CDR2 is FNYEAQ in the germline V gene. The method was immunoSEQ multiplex PCR; TCRdb's version includes in-frame clones alone and lacks a portion of them. This table has about 190,000 clones, roughly 84% appearing once. The TCR was taken from a woman in her twenties or thirties who had recovered from COVID-19. Sequences were obtained from PBMCs or T cells enriched from blood (not recorded which). This sequence joins TRBV7-6 and TRBJ1-5, with D hard to call. Here the CDR3 reads CASSLKGRRDQPQHF. The CDR3, as DNA: TGTGCCAGCAGCTTAAAGGGCAGGAGGGATCAGCCCCAGCATTTT.